This entry describes one TCR beta chain. The data stem from a study of radiotherapy plus CTLA-4 blockade in lung cancer. Trimming left V 0 bases short and J 6 bases short, with 18 bases between. CDR3 length: 17 amino acids. Germline V lookup: CDR1 SGHRS, CDR2 YFSETQ. Using immunoSEQ multiplex PCR, the repertoire was profiled, and TCRdb retains in-frame clones only, with some absent. Of 60,000 or so clones listed, about three quarters were seen once; the top ten hold around 3.7%. This TCR derives from a human donor with non-small cell lung cancer who had a partial response to radiotherapy plus ipilimumab. Material: peripheral blood, obtained from a patient treated with radiotherapy plus ipilimumab. The chain recombines TRBV5-1 with TRBJ2-2, with D maybe TRBD1 (6 bases). CDR3 in DNA: TGCGCCAGCAGCTTGGCCGGACAGCCCTGGACGGCCGGGGAGCTGTTTTTT. It yields the protein CASSLAGQPWTAGELFF.